This T cell receptor (beta chain) was sequenced during a study of CD8 T cells in ankylosing spondylitis. Study-wide results and caveats: There was a TCR beta motif, made of several highly homologous variants, that appeared characteristic of ankylosing spondylitis blood.

Germline lookup yields CDR1 SGHTA and CDR2 FQGTGA. V shed 6 bases and J 11 bases; nucleotides not matched to a gene: 16. The CDR3 is 15 residues long. This clonotype has ten or more counts. Its antigen is not identified. One entry per CDR3 protein results from TCRdb running MiXCR on the 5' RACE reads. The sample shows roughly 90,000 distinct CDR3 sequences, roughly 8.3% of them seen only once. This TCR derives from a male donor with ankylosing spondylitis or in good health (not recorded which). The V call is TRBV7-3, the J call TRBJ1-1; 9 bases line up with TRBD1. The sample consisted of blood, either unsorted or a sorted T cell fraction (not recorded which). CDR3 nucleotides: TGTGCCAGCAGTTTGGCCGGGACAGGGATCGGTCCCGCTTTCTTT. Amino acid sequence: CASSLAGTGIGPAFF.